These 23 T cell receptor beta chains originate from one sample sequenced in a study of T-cell reconstitution after alpha-beta-depleted transplantation in children. TCRbeta library preparation incorporated unique molecular identifiers. MiXCR, run by TCRdb on the PCR reads, gives a single entry per CDR3 protein. The sample yields a few hundred thousand distinct CDR3 sequences, more than 20% seen once. The material sequenced was PBMCs, taken before TCRalphabeta/CD19-depleted stem cell transplant. These receptors were obtained from a boy in the first two years of life with Wiskott-Aldrich syndrome, due to receive a stem cell transplant.

The chain combines TRBV6-1 with TRBJ1-1; a weak D match, TRBD1 (5 bases). V was trimmed by 6 bases and J by 1 base, leaving 12 bases between them. This CDR3 region has 14 residues. The germline V gene encodes CDR1 MNHNS and CDR2 SASEGT. The DNA for the CDR3 is TGTGCCAGCAGCATCAGGGCTCAGAACACTGAAGCTTTCTTT. Encoded protein: CASSIRAQNTEAFF.

J is TRBJ2-1 and V is TRBV5-1, with 14 bases fitting TRBD2. Germline-derived CDR1 and CDR2 are SGHRS and YFSETQ. Trimming cost V 0 bases and J 0 bases; bases outside gene matches: 5. The CDR3 has 19 residues. The CDR3 nucleotides are TGCGCCAGCAGCTTGGTTCGACTAGCGGGAGGGGTCTCCTACAATGAGCAGTTCTTC. Its protein product is CASSLVRLAGGVSYNEQFF. The full variable domain, completed using reference TRBV5-1 and TRBJ2-1, is KAGVTQTPRYLIKTRGQQVTLSCSPISGHRSVSWYQQTPGQGLQFLFEYFSETQRNKGNFPGRFSGRQFSNSRSEMNVSTLELGDSALYLCASSLVRLAGGVSYNEQFFGPGTRLTVL.

This clonotype was seen a handful of times. The chain couples TRBV15 to TRBJ1-4, with 8 nucleotides matching TRBD1. The CDR3 spans 15 residues. The ends lost 0 bases at V and 5 bases at J; junction bases unmatched: 2. The germline V gene has CDR1 LNHNV and CDR2 YYDKDF (reference sequence). For the CDR3, the DNA is TGTGCCACCAGCAGAGATCGACAGGGGAATGAAAAACTGTTTTTT. Translated, it gives CATSRDRQGNEKLFF.

The gene calls are TRBV20-1 and TRBJ1-2, with 8 bases identical to TRBD1. V lost 5 bases and J lost 8; bases outside the gene matches: 7. The CDR3 covers 12 residues. Germline V lookup: CDR1 DFQATT, CDR2 SNEGSKA (reference sequence). The CDR3 reads CSAGDRSKGYTF. The CDR3 bases are TGCAGTGCTGGGGACAGGAGTAAGGGCTACACCTTC.

This clonotype was seen more than once but under ten times. The rearrangement joins TRBV5-1 to TRBJ2-3; D possibly corresponds to TRBD1 (5 bases). The CDR3 sequence is 14 residues long. The ends were cut back, 3 bases at V and 0 bases at J, with 8 bases in the middle. CDR1 and CDR2 from the germline V gene are SGHRS and YFSETQ. The CDR3 protein is CASSWTSSTDTQYF. CDR3 in DNA: TGCGCCAGCAGCTGGACATCTAGCACAGATACGCAGTATTTT.

V gene TRBV6-1 combines with J gene TRBJ1-2, with 10 bases that match TRBD1. With 3 bases clipped from V and 7 bases from J, the junction kept 11 bases outside the gene matches. This CDR3 is 16 amino acids long. CDR1 is MNHNS and CDR2 is SASEGT in the germline V gene. The DNA for the CDR3 is TGTGCCAGCAGTGAGAACCCGGACAGGGGGATTGTTGGCTACACCTTC. Encoded protein: CASSENPDRGIVGYTF.

With regard to this clonotype: An end of the junction differs from the germline gene, which may be a read error. V and J are TRBV29-1 and TRBJ2-6; either TRBD1 or TRBD2 may supply D (5 bases each). The CDR3 is made up of 16 amino acids. From germline, CDR1 is SQVTM and CDR2 ANQGSEA. CDR3 sequence: CSVEGDRETGANGLTF. Here the CDR3 DNA reads TGCAGCGTTGAGGGGGACCGTGAAACTGGGGCCAACGGCCTGACTTTC.

The genes are TRBV5-1 and TRBJ2-1, with 10 bases identical to TRBD2. CDR3 length equals 15 residues. CDR1 is SGHRS, CDR2 YFSETQ, per germline. Trimming cost V 5 bases and J 3 bases; bases outside gene matches: 5. CDR3 in amino acids: CASRGTSDHYNEQFF. The DNA for the CDR3 is TGCGCCAGCAGAGGGACTAGCGACCACTACAATGAGCAGTTCTTC.

This clonotype was found a few times. The chain links TRBV6-1 to TRBJ2-3; 8 bases line up with TRBD1. CDR3 length equals 14 residues. V lost 6 bases and J lost 7; bases outside the gene matches: 9. Germline CDR1 reads MNHNS; CDR2 reads SASEGT. The CDR3 sequence is CASRPGQGIYTQYF. The CDR3 bases are TGTGCCAGCAGACCCGGACAGGGCATCTATACGCAGTATTTT.

This clonotype was counted a few times. The chain combines TRBV6-5 with TRBJ1-5; D not certain. This CDR3 has 14 residues. V lost 2 bases and J lost 3, with 8 bases in between. The V gene's germline CDR1 is MNHEY and CDR2 SVGAGI. The CDR3 DNA is TGTGCCAGCAGTTACAGGGCTCACAATCAGCCCCAGCATTTT. This encodes CASSYRAHNQPQHF.

The V and J genes are TRBV20-1 and TRBJ2-5, with 10 bases that match TRBD2. The germline V gene has CDR1 DFQATT and CDR2 SNEGSKA (reference sequence). With 3 bases clipped from V and 5 bases from J, the junction kept 9 bases outside the gene matches. There are 15 residues in the CDR3. Written as DNA, the CDR3 is TGCAGTGCTAGGGGACTAGCGCAACAGTGGGAGACCCAGTACTTC. It encodes CSARGLAQQWETQYF.

In its sample, this clonotype was seen a few times. The chain is built from TRBV5-1 and TRBJ2-1; TRBD2 matches at 13 bases. The V segment lost 0 bases and the J segment 0 bases; nucleotides outside the gene matches: 3. The CDR3 has 18 amino acids. Germline CDR1 SGHRS, CDR2 YFSETQ. This CDR3 is CASSLGLAGGFSYNEQFF. In DNA form, the CDR3 reads TGCGCCAGCAGCTTGGGACTAGCGGGAGGCTTCTCCTACAATGAGCAGTTCTTC.

This chain joins TRBV7-9 and TRBJ1-3; weak D call: TRBD1 (6 bases). The V end lost 5 bases, the J end lost 2 bases, and 13 bases lay between the germline ends. The CDR3 is 15 amino acids. The germline gives CDR1 SEHNR, CDR2 FQNEAQ (reference sequence). The CDR3 sequence: CASSEGVFAGNTIYF. The CDR3 DNA follows: TGTGCCAGCAGCGAGGGGGTCTTTGCTGGAAACACCATATATTTT.

Only a few counts were recorded for this clonotype. The chain recombines TRBV5-1 with TRBJ2-1; tentatively, D is TRBD1 (5 bases). Looked up from germline, CDR1 is SGHRS and CDR2 is YFSETQ. Between the trimmed V and J ends, which lost 3 bases and 2 bases, there was a span of 9 bases. The CDR3 runs to 14 residues. This chain's CDR3 is CASSSGYAYNEQFF. The CDR3 DNA sequence: TGCGCCAGCAGCTCAGGGTACGCCTACAATGAGCAGTTCTTC.

The J gene is TRBJ2-3, the V gene TRBV12-3 or TRBV12-4; D uncertain. The CDR3 extends over 11 amino acids. Trimming removed 6 bases from V and 8 bases from J, with 9 bases in between. The DNA for the CDR3 is TGTGCCAGCAGCCCCCAGGCTACGCAGTATTTT. Translation gives CASSPQATQYF.

The chain carries TRBV6-1 and TRBJ1-3; D is undetermined. Germline values: CDR1 MNHNS, CDR2 SASEGT. The CDR3 spans 11 residues. V was pared by 9 bases and J by 4 bases, with 7 bases between. The CDR3 reads CARYRGNTIYF. The CDR3 DNA sequence: TGTGCCAGATACAGAGGAAACACCATATATTTT.

The chain couples TRBV5-1 to TRBJ2-5, with D tentatively TRBD2 (5 bases). This CDR3 is 16 amino acids long. Looked up from germline, CDR1 is SGHRS and CDR2 is YFSETQ. Between the trimmed V and J ends, which lost 3 bases and 3 bases, there was a span of 18 bases. The CDR3 nucleotides are TGCGCCAGCAGCTCCTACGACGCGGGTCAAAAAGAGACCCAGTACTTC. Translated, it gives CASSSYDAGQKETQYF.

The J gene is TRBJ1-5, the V gene TRBV27; 7 bases agree with TRBD1. CDR1 is MNHEY, CDR2 SMNVEV, per germline (reference sequence). The ends lost 5 bases at V and 4 bases at J; junction bases unmatched: 8. The CDR3 length is 15 residues. The CDR3, as DNA: TGTGCCAGCAGTCCACGGAGGGGGCCGAATCAGCCCCAGCATTTT. Protein: CASSPRRGPNQPQHF.

This clonotype was recorded a few times. The genes are TRBV5-1 and TRBJ2-5; no firm D call. V lost 4 bases and J lost 2, with 12 bases in between. Germline V gene data show CDR1 as SGHRS and CDR2 as YFSETQ. The CDR3 runs to 14 residues. The DNA for the CDR3 is TGCGCCAGCAGCACGGGCAGCAAACAAGAGACCCAGTACTTC. Translated, it gives CASSTGSKQETQYF.

This clonotype was seen more than once but under ten times. The chain is built from TRBV11-2 and TRBJ2-2; D unresolved. Per germline, CDR1 SGHAT and CDR2 FQNNGV. V gave up 2 bases and J gave up 8 bases, with 9 bases separating them. The CDR3 contains 13 residues. The CDR3 sequence is CASSLQLAGELFF. In DNA form, the CDR3 reads TGTGCCAGCAGCTTACAGCTGGCAGGGGAGCTGTTTTTT.

V is TRBV5-1 and J is TRBJ1-1; no clear D gene. From germline, CDR1 is SGHRS and CDR2 YFSETQ. V was cut by 4 bases and J by 8 bases, with 12 bases left in between. The CDR3 is 12 amino acids. The DNA of the CDR3 is TGCGCCAGCAGCCCCTCGATAGGCGAAGCTTTCTTT. Amino acids: CASSPSIGEAFF.

This clonotype was picked up a small number of times. The V gene is TRBV7-8, the J gene TRBJ2-1; D remains unclear. The CDR3 runs 12 residues. Deletions cut 2 bases from V and 6 bases from J, with 5 bases between. In germline, CDR1 is SGHVS, CDR2 FQNEAQ. The CDR3 is CASSLSVNEQFF. The CDR3 bases are TGTGCCAGCAGCTTATCGGTCAATGAGCAGTTCTTC.

The chain combines TRBV4-2 with TRBJ1-1; TRBD1 agrees at 7 bases. V lost 3 bases to trimming and J lost 1 base; unmatched junction nucleotides: 11. Germline CDR1 is LGHNA and CDR2 is YNFKEQ. The CDR3 loop spans 17 amino acids. CDR3 coding DNA: TGTGCCAGCAGCCAGGTCCGGGACAGTCAAAGGAACACTGAAGCTTTCTTT. Residues: CASSQVRDSQRNTEAFF.